The 26 T cell receptor beta chains below were found in one sample sequenced in a study of metastatic and nonmetastatic thyroid tumors. TCRdb reanalyzed the PCR reads with MiXCR. The data show about 32,000 clones, 15% to 20% seen once. All patients reached thyroid surgery having received no treatment beforehand. Sample: blood. The receptors derive from a female donor with papillary thyroid cancer or a benign thyroid nodule (not recorded which). Some clones in this sample may be carry-over from other donors' samples.

At least ten counts were recorded for this clone. DNA of the CDR3: TGTGCCGGCTTAGGGGGGGGAAGCTATGGCTACACCTTC. It codes for CAGLGGGSYGYTF. J is TRBJ1-2 and V is TRBV28; TRBD1 might be the D (6 bases). Trimming shortened V by 11 bases and J by 4 bases, and 17 bases separated the two germline ends. CDR3 length equals 13 residues. Germline CDR1 is MDHEN and CDR2 is SYDVKM.

As to this clone: The same CDR3 is also encoded by other DNA sequences in this sample. The CDR3 coding sequence is TGCAGTGCTAGAGGGGAAGGTGGTCGGGGGATAGTGGGCTATGGCTACACCTTC. Encoded protein: CSARGEGGRGIVGYGYTF. The chain has TRBV20-1 and TRBJ1-2; possible D gene TRBD1, 5 bases. Germline lookup yields CDR1 DFQATT and CDR2 SNEGSKA (reference sequence). The CDR3 runs to 18 residues. The V and J ends lost 1 base and 4 bases respectively, with 25 bases between them.

This clone was recorded at least ten times. The V gene is TRBV28, the J gene TRBJ1-5, with D hard to call. V was clipped by 4 bases and J by 2 bases, with 24 bases between them. CDR3 length: 19 residues. The germline CDR1 and CDR2 sequences are MDHEN and SYDVKM. This chain's CDR3 is CASSSSSRPRSGRNQPQHF. In DNA, the CDR3 is TGTGCCAGCAGTTCCTCAAGCAGGCCCCGATCGGGTCGCAATCAGCCCCAGCATTTT.

V is TRBV6-1 and J is TRBJ2-1; 7 nucleotides agree with TRBD1. The CDR3 runs 13 residues. CDR1 and CDR2 from the germline V gene are MNHNS and SASEGT. Losses at the gene ends were 3 bases for V and 11 bases for J; bases not matched to a gene: 7. Here the CDR3 DNA reads TGTGCCAGCAGTGAGTCGGAACAGGGGCAGCAGTTCTTC. The encoded protein is CASSESEQGQQFF.

In its sample, this clone was seen many times. The chain employs TRBV18 and TRBJ2-3, with 10 bases identical to TRBD2. After removal of 4 bases from V and 4 bases from J, the junction contained 5 bases not matched to a gene. Per the germline V gene, CDR1 is KGHSH and CDR2 is LQKENI. This CDR3 has 15 residues. CDR3: CASSQLAGAPDTQYF. DNA for the CDR3: TGTGCCAGCTCACAGCTAGCGGGGGCTCCAGATACGCAGTATTTT.

This clone showed up many times. The J gene is TRBJ2-3, the V gene TRBV11-1; D unresolved. V was shortened by 3 bases and J by 2 bases, with 12 bases between the two germline ends. The CDR3 extends over 15 amino acids. Germline lookup yields CDR1 SGHAT and CDR2 FQDESV (reference sequence). CDR3 DNA sequence: TGTGCCAGCAGCTTTAGTATAGCAACCACAGATACGCAGTATTTT. This sequence encodes CASSFSIATTDTQYF.

This clone was counted ten times or more. The chain links TRBV20-1 to TRBJ2-1; 8 bases are a match to TRBD2. The germline V gene encodes CDR1 DFQATT and CDR2 SNEGSKA (reference sequence). V shed 1 base and J 2 bases; nucleotides not matched to a gene: 7. This CDR3 spans 16 amino acids. The CDR3 sequence: CSARGEAGAPYNEQFF. CDR3 sequence (DNA): TGCAGTGCTAGAGGTGAAGCGGGAGCGCCCTACAATGAGCAGTTCTTC.

This clone has just a few counts. This chain uses TRBV15 with TRBJ2-7, with 7 bases identical to TRBD1. Looked up from germline, CDR1 is LNHNV and CDR2 is YYDKDF (reference sequence). There are 15 residues in the CDR3. Trimming cost V 1 base and J 0 bases; bases outside gene matches: 3. CDR3 loop: CATSRVQGSSYEQYF. The CDR3 DNA sequence: TGTGCCACCAGCAGAGTACAGGGGAGCTCCTACGAGCAGTACTTC.

This clone was recorded at least ten times. The V call is TRBV3-1, the J call TRBJ1-6; D ambiguous. The V end lost 1 base, the J end lost 8 bases, and 18 bases lay between the germline ends. Germline V gene lookup returns CDR1 LGHDT and CDR2 YNNKEL (reference sequence). This CDR3 is built from 17 residues. CDR3 sequence (DNA): TGTGCCAGCAGCCAAGGGACGCCTATCGGTCGGGATTCACCCCTCCACTTT. Encoded protein: CASSQGTPIGRDSPLHF.

The table lists this clone with a few counts. This chain joins TRBV28 and TRBJ2-7; D may correspond to TRBD1 or TRBD2 (5 bases each). The CDR3 covers 14 residues. The germline CDR1 and CDR2 sequences are MDHEN and SYDVKM. The CDR3 sequence: CNSSLEDMKDEQYF. CDR3 nucleotides: TGTAACAGCAGTTTGGAGGACATGAAGGACGAGCAGTACTTC.

The chain recombines TRBV4-3 with TRBJ2-1; D call uncertain. There are 15 residues in the CDR3. CDR1 is LGHNA, CDR2 YSLEER, per germline. Trimming stripped 3 bases from V and 0 bases from J, with 9 bases between. In nucleotides, the CDR3 is TGCGCCAGCAGCCATTCGACTGGCTCCTACAATGAGCAGTTCTTC. As protein: CASSHSTGSYNEQFF.

This clone showed up many times. This chain joins TRBV15 and TRBJ2-5; 8 bases fit TRBD2. The germline gives CDR1 LNHNV, CDR2 YYDKDF (reference sequence). Germline trimming cut 0 bases from V and 4 bases from J; bases unmatched to any gene: 1. CDR3 length: 14 residues. This chain's CDR3 is CATSRDLAGETQYF. Written as DNA, the CDR3 is TGTGCCACCAGCAGAGATCTAGCGGGAGAGACCCAGTACTTC.

This clone was seen ten or more times. V and J are TRBV20-1 and TRBJ1-1, with 8 nucleotides matching TRBD1. Germline CDR1 is DFQATT and CDR2 is SNEGSKA (reference sequence). The CDR3 spans 15 residues. Germline trimming cut 0 bases from V and 0 bases from J; bases unmatched to any gene: 3. The CDR3 DNA sequence: TGCAGTGCTAGAGATCAGGGGGCCATGAACACTGAAGCTTTCTTT. It yields the protein CSARDQGAMNTEAFF.

A word on this clone: A much bigger clone sits one base away, suggesting this may be a read error. The CDR3 end shows no conserved phenylalanine or tryptophan, and so a read error is likely. The chain has TRBV18 and TRBJ2-1; 8 bases match TRBD2. The CDR3 consists of 14 residues. The germline gives CDR1 KGHSH, CDR2 LQKENI. The V and J ends lost 2 bases and 8 bases, in that order; junction bases with no gene match: 5. CDR3 sequence reads: CASSPSGSFYEQFL. The DNA of the CDR3 is TGTGCCAGCTCACCAAGCGGGAGTTTCTATGAGCAGTTCCTC.

This clone was counted a few times. This chain uses TRBV6-5 with TRBJ2-2, with D possibly TRBD1 on 6 matching bases. CDR3 size: 16 residues. The germline V and J ends were trimmed by 2 bases and 1 base, with 11 bases remaining between them. Germline V CDR1 and CDR2: MNHEY, SVGAGI. The CDR3 nucleotides read TGTGCCAGCAGTTACGGGACACCGGGGAACACCGGGGAGCTGTTTTTT. As protein: CASSYGTPGNTGELFF.

This clone has more than one count but fewer than ten. The germline gene is not matched at one end of the junction; a read error may be the cause. The chain uses TRBV28 and TRBJ2-1; 8 nucleotides match TRBD1. The CDR3 extends over 14 amino acids. Germline assignment: CDR1 MDHEN and CDR2 SYDVKM. As DNA, the CDR3 is TGTGCCAGTAGTTTCAGGGACAGGTTTGGTGAGCAGTTCTTC. Its protein product is CASSFRDRFGEQFF.

The table lists this clone with many counts. The chain links TRBV7-6 to TRBJ2-1; possible D gene TRBD1, 5 bases. The CDR3 consists of 13 residues. Per the germline V gene, CDR1 is SGHVS and CDR2 is FNYEAQ. Trimming cost V 6 bases and J 5 bases, with 11 bases left between them. CDR3 protein: CASRGLGDNEQFF. The CDR3 DNA reads TGTGCCAGCAGGGGGCTAGGTGACAATGAGCAGTTCTTC.

The sample holds many counts of this clone. The chain couples TRBV29-1 to TRBJ2-1; D perhaps matches TRBD1 (5 bases). The CDR3 covers 13 residues. V lost 4 bases, J lost 4 bases, and 11 bases lay in between. The germline CDR1 and CDR2 sequences are SQVTM and ANQGSEA. The CDR3 here is CSVGEQDYNEQFF. In nucleotides, the CDR3 is TGCAGCGTTGGGGAACAGGATTACAATGAGCAGTTCTTC.

This clone was picked up many times. The chain carries TRBV5-6 and TRBJ2-5; maybe TRBD1 (6 bases). Looked up from germline, CDR1 is SGHDT and CDR2 is YYEEEE. Trimming cost V 2 bases and J 5 bases, with 10 bases left between them. The CDR3 has 13 amino acids. In nucleotides, the CDR3 is TGTGCCAGCAGCTTCGCAGGGGCCGAGACCCAGTACTTC. Its translation is CASSFAGAETQYF.

In this sample, this clone turned up many times. The chain recombines TRBV19 with TRBJ2-7; no firm D call. Deletions cut 5 bases from V and 6 bases from J, with 11 bases between. CDR1 is LNHDA and CDR2 is SQIVND in the germline V gene (reference sequence). The CDR3 covers 12 residues. CDR3 sequence: CASSPDLGEQYF. The CDR3 DNA reads TGTGCCAGTAGTCCGGACCTTGGCGAGCAGTACTTC.

This clone was seen only a few times. This may arise from a read error, as a much more abundant clone is one base away. The chain has TRBV13 and TRBJ2-7; unclear D gene. Germline V lookup: CDR1 PRHDT, CDR2 FYEKMQ (reference sequence). The CDR3 has 12 residues. Written as DNA, the CDR3 is TGTGCCAACAGCTCCCTAGCCTACGAGCAGTACTTC. Amino acids: CANSSLAYEQYF.

V usage is TRBV9 and J usage is TRBJ2-7, with D maybe TRBD2 (5 bases). The length of the CDR3 is 15 residues. Germline assignment: CDR1 SGDLS and CDR2 YYNGEE. Trimming took off 0 bases at V and 2 bases at J, with 12 bases between the two ends. CDR3 nucleotides: TGTGCCAGCAGCGTAGCAGGACTCGACACCTACGAGCAGTACTTC. Its translation: CASSVAGLDTYEQYF.

Sample share makes this clone medium-sized. The rearrangement uses TRBV6-1 and TRBJ2-7; 7 positions agree with TRBD2. The length of the CDR3 is 12 residues. V lost 7 bases, J lost 6 bases, and 6 bases stayed unmatched. The V gene's germline CDR1 is MNHNS and CDR2 SASEGT. This chain's CDR3 is CASTRGEGEQYF. In DNA, the CDR3 is TGTGCCAGCACTCGGGGGGAGGGCGAGCAGTACTTC.

Many counts were recorded for this clone. The V call is TRBV20-1, the J call TRBJ2-3; D ambiguous. The CDR3 consists of 15 residues. Germline CDR1 is DFQATT and CDR2 is SNEGSKA (reference sequence). V was cut by 2 bases and J by 0 bases, with 12 bases left in between. CDR3: CSARLTFTSTDTQYF. In DNA, the CDR3 is TGCAGTGCTAGATTGACCTTCACTAGCACAGATACGCAGTATTTT.

Regarding this clone: A much more abundant neighbour one base away suggests this may be a read error. This sample also contains other DNA sequences that code for the same CDR3. V and J are TRBV6-4 and TRBJ2-3; D is ambiguous. CDR1 is MRHNA and CDR2 is SNTAGT in the germline V gene. This CDR3 contains 13 residues. With 6 bases removed from V and 4 bases from J, the gap between germline ends came to 11 bases. CDR3 coding DNA: TGTGCCAGCAGCTCCCACTCGGCAGATACGCAGTATTTT. It specifies CASSSHSADTQYF.

This clone was detected many times. This chain links TRBV10-3 with TRBJ1-6; a weak D match, TRBD1 (5 bases). The CDR3 is 15 amino acids. From germline, CDR1 is ENHRY and CDR2 SYGVKD. Trimming stripped 2 bases from V and 7 bases from J, with 12 bases between. CDR3 sequence reads: CAISEVQGGNSPLHF. The DNA for the CDR3 is TGTGCCATCAGTGAGGTCCAGGGTGGCAATTCACCCCTCCACTTT.